The clone carrying this T cell receptor (beta chain) was seen a handful of times. Antigen: not known. The data belong to a study of identical twins. Points from the study as a whole: Twin pairs' shared out-of-frame alpha sequences were enriched in low generation probability.

TCRdb processed the 5' RACE reads anew with MiXCR; each CDR3 protein has one entry. The table lists approximately 210,000 distinct CDR3 sequences, under 8.5% of them singletons. Germline values: CDR1 MNHNS, CDR2 SASEGT. V dropped 9 bases and J dropped 6; count of bases not matched to a gene: 7. This CDR3 spans 13 amino acids. The data also belong to a second study, concerning T cells expressing NK-cell markers. That work contributes: There were seven HCMV-seropositive donors and one seronegative donor among the eight sequenced.

The receptor's source is a woman younger than 30 in good health. Sequencing was carried out using CD8+ T cells sorted from blood. The rearrangement uses TRBV6-1 and TRBJ2-1, with TRBD2 matching over 8 bases. The CDR3 sequence is CASFGGARNEQFF. CDR3 bases: TGTGCCAGTTTCGGGGGGGCCCGCAATGAGCAGTTCTTC.